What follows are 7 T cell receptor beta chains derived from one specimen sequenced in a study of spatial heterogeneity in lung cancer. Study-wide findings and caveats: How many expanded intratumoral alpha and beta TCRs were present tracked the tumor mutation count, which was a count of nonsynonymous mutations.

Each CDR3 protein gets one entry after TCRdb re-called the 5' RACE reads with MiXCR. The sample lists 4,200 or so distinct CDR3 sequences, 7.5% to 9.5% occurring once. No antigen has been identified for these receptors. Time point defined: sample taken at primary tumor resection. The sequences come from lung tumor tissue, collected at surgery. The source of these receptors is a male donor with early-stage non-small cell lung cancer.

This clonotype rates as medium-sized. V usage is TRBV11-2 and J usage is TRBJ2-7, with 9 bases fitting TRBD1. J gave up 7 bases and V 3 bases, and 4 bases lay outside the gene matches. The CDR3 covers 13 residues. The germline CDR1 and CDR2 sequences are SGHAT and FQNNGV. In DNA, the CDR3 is TGTGCCAGCAGCTTGAACAGGGGGCTGGAGCAGTACTTC. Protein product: CASSLNRGLEQYF.

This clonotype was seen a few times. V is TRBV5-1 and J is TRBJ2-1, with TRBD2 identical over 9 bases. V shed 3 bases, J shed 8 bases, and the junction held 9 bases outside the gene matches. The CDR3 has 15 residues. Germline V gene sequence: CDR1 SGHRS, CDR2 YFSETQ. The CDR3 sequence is CASSSQTSGPDEQFF. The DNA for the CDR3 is TGCGCCAGCAGCTCCCAGACTAGCGGCCCCGATGAGCAGTTCTTC.

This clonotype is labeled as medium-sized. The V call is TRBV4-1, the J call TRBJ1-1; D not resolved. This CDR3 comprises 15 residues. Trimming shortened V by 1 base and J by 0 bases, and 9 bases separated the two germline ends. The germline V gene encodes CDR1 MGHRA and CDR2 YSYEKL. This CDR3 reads CASSQGPRMNTEAFF. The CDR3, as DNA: TGCGCCAGCAGCCAAGGCCCGCGCATGAACACTGAAGCTTTCTTT.

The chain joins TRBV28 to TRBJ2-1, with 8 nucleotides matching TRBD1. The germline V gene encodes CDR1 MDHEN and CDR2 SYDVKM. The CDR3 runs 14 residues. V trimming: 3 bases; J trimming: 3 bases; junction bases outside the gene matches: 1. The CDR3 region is CASSFGTGYNEQFF. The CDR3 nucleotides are TGTGCCAGCAGTTTTGGGACAGGCTACAATGAGCAGTTCTTC.

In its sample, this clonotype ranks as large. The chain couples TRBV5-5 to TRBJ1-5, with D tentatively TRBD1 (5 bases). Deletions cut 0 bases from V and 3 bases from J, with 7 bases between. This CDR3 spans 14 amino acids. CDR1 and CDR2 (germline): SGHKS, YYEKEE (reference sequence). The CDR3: CASSLETVNQPQHF. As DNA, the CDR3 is TGTGCCAGCAGCTTGGAGACAGTCAATCAGCCCCAGCATTTT. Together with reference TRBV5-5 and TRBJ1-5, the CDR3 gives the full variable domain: DAGVTQSPTHLIKTRGQQVTLRCSPISGHKSVSWYQQVLGQGPQFIFQYYEKEERGRGNFPDRFSARQFPNYSSELNVNALLLGDSALYLCASSLETVNQPQHFGDGTRLSIL.

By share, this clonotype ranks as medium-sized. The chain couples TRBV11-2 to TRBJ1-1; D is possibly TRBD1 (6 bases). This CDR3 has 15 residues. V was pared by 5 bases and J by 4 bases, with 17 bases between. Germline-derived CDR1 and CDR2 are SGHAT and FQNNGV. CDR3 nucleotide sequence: TGTGCCAGCAGCCCAGGGGTCCAACCGGGCACTGAAGCTTTCTTT. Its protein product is CASSPGVQPGTEAFF.

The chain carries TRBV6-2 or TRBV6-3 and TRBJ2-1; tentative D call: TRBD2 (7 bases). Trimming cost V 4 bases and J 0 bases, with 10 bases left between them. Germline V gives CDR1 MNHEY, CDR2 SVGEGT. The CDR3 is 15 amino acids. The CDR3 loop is CASSWGGHSYNEQFF. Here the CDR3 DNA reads TGTGCCAGCAGTTGGGGGGGCCACTCCTACAATGAGCAGTTCTTC.